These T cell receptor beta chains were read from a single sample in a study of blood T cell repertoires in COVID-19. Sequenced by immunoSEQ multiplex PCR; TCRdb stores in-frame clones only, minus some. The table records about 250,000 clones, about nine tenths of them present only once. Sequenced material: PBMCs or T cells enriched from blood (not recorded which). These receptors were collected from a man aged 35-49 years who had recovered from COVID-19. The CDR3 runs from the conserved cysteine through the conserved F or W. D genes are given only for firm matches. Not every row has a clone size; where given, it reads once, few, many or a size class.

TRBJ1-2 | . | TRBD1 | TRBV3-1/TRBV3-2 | CASSLPGQGAETF | TGTGCCAGCAGCCTTCCGGGACAGGGGGCGGAAACCTTC
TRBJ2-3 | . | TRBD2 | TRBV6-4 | CASKLAGTDTQYF | TGTGCCAGCAAACTAGCGGGGACAGATACGCAGTATTTT
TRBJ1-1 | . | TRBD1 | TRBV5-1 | CASSLGQGGTEAFF | TGCGCCAGCAGCTTGGGCCAGGGGGGCACTGAAGCTTTCTTT
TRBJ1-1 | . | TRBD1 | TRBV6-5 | CASSRRDRGKAFF | TGTGCCAGCAGCCGCCGGGACAGGGGTAAAGCTTTCTTT
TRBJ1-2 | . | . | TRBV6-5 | CASSPSRGTYYGYTF | TGTGCCAGCAGTCCCTCCCGGGGAACGTACTATGGCTACACCTTC
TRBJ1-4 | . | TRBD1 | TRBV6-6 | CASSYGQDYEKLFF | TGTGCCAGCAGTTACGGACAGGATTATGAAAAACTGTTTTTT
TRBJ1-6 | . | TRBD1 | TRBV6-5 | CAVGTENYNSPLHF | TGTGCCGTGGGGACAGAGAACTATAATTCACCCCTCCACTTT
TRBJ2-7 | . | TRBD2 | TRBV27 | CASSVDTSGGTYEQYF | TGTGCCAGCAGTGTAGACACTAGCGGGGGCACCTACGAGCAGTACTTC
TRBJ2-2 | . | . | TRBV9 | CASYGENTGELFF | TGTGCCAGCTATGGAGAGAACACCGGGGAGCTGTTTTTT
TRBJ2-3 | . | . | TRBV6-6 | CASTSRGSTDTQYF | TGTGCCAGCACCTCGCGAGGCAGCACAGATACGCAGTATTTT
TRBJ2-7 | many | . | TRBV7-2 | CASSLVGGRSPYEQYF | TGTGCCAGCAGCTTAGTGGGGGGGCGTAGCCCCTACGAGCAGTACTTC
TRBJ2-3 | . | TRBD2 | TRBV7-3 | CASSLISSGPPTDTQYF | TGTGCCAGCAGCCTGATCTCTAGCGGACCCCCGACAGATACGCAGTATTTT
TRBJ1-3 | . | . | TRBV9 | CASSVSVGNTIYF | TGTGCCAGCAGCGTCTCTGTCGGAAACACCATATATTTT
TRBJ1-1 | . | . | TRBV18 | CASSPGGFATEAFF | TGTGCCAGCTCACCTGGGGGCTTTGCGACTGAAGCTTTCTTT
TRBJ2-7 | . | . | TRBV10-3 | CAISETSLPSYEQYF | TGTGCCATCAGTGAGACTAGCCTCCCTTCCTACGAGCAGTACTTC
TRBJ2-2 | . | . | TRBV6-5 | CATAVPGLNTGELFF | TGTGCCACCGCCGTCCCGGGACTCAACACCGGGGAGCTGTTTTTT
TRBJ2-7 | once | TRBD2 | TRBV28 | CASRAGTSVSYEQYF | TGTGCCAGCAGGGCCGGGACTAGCGTCTCCTACGAGCAGTACTTC
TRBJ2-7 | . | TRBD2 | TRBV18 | CASSPGGHVTSGIDVSYEQYF | TGTGCCAGCTCACCGGGGGGGCATGTGACTAGCGGGATTGACGTTTCCTACGAGCAGTACTTC
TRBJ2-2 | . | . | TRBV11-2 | CASSSVLRRTGELFF | TGTGCCAGCAGCTCCGTCCTGCGGAGGACCGGGGAGCTGTTTTTT
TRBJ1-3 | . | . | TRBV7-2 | CASSLLQLPGNTIYF | TGTGCCAGCAGCTTATTACAGCTACCTGGAAACACCATATATTTT
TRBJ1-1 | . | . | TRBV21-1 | CASSKVQGSTEAFF | TGTGCCAGCAGCAAAGTCCAGGGGAGTACTGAAGCTTTCTTT
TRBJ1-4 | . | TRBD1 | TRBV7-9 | CASSPRTGGIEKLFF | TGTGCCAGCAGCCCCAGGACAGGGGGAATAGAAAAACTGTTTTTT
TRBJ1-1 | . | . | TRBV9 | CASSVKGMNTEAFF | TGTGCCAGCAGCGTTAAGGGGATGAACACTGAAGCTTTCTTT
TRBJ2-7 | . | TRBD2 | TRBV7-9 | CASSPGGREGYEQYF | TGTGCCAGCAGCCCTGGCGGGAGGGAAGGCTACGAGCAGTACTTC
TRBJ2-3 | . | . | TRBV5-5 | CASSLSAGRTWGTDTQYF | TGTGCCAGCAGCTTGTCCGCAGGTCGTACGTGGGGCACAGATACGCAGTATTTT
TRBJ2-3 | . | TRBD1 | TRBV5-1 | CASSLGTGSDTQYF | TGCGCCAGCAGCCTTGGGACAGGGTCCGATACGCAGTATTTT
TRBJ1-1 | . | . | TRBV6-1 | CASSEARLTEAFF | TGTGCCAGCAGTGAAGCTCGCCTAACTGAAGCTTTCTTT
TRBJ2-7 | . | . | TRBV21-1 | CASSIKGRQSNEQYF | TGTGCCAGCAGCATAAAGGGAAGACAGTCCAACGAGCAGTACTTC
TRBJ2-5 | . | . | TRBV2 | CASSEATRAETQYF | TGTGCCAGCAGTGAAGCGACTAGGGCGGAGACCCAGTACTTC
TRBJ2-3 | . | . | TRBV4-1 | CASSFNPRTDTQYF | TGCGCCAGCAGCTTTAACCCGAGGACAGATACGCAGTATTTT
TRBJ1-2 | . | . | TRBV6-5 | CASRRGLFDTREEDF | TGTGCCAGCAGGCGGGGTCTGTTTGACACCCGGGAAGAAGACTTC
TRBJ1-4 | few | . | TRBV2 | CASSASTGNNEKLFF | TGTGCCAGCAGTGCATCGACAGGAAATAATGAAAAACTGTTTTTT
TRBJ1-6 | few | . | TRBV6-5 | CASSSRLYNSPLHF | TGTGCCAGCAGTTCCCGACTGTATAATTCACCCCTCCACTTT
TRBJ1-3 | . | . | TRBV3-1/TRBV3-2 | CTSSQDTRGVNTIYF | TGTACCAGCAGCCAAGATACAAGGGGCGTCAACACCATATATTTT
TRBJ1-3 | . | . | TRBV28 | CASISRGVNTIYF | TGTGCCAGCATAAGTCGGGGGGTAAACACCATATATTTT
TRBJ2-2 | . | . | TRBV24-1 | CATSDSYRAANTGELFF | TGTGCCACCAGTGATTCCTACAGGGCGGCGAACACCGGGGAGCTGTTTTTT
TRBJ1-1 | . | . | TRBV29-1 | CSAVRAADTEAFF | TGCAGCGCTGTAAGGGCAGCGGACACTGAAGCTTTCTTT
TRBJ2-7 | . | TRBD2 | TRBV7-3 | CASSPAGTSGGLVEQYF | TGTGCCAGCAGCCCCGCCGGGACTAGCGGGGGTCTTGTCGAGCAGTACTTC
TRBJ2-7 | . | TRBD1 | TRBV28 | CASSLGTGSEQYF | TGTGCCAGCAGTTTGGGGACAGGGAGTGAGCAGTACTTC
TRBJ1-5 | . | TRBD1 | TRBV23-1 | CASSQSTGGEQPQHF | TGCGCCAGCAGTCAGTCGACAGGGGGCGAGCAGCCCCAGCATTTT
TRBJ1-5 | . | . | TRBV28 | CASSLHRESNQPQHF | TGTGCCAGCAGTTTGCACAGGGAGAGCAATCAGCCCCAGCATTTT
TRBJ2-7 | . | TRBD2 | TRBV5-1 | CASSLSGAYEQYF | TGCGCCAGCAGCCTTAGCGGGGCCTACGAGCAGTACTTC
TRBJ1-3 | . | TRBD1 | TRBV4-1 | CASSRLRGQGTGNTIYF | TGCGCCAGCAGCCGCCTTCGGGGACAGGGGACAGGAAACACCATATATTTT
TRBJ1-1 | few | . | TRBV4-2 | CASSQGAFTQGEAFF | TGTGCCAGCAGCCAAGGGGCTTTTACGCAGGGAGAAGCTTTCTTT
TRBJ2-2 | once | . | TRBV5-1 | CASSRRTGKNTGELFF | TGCGCCAGCAGCCGTCGTACCGGGAAAAACACCGGGGAGCTGTTTTTT
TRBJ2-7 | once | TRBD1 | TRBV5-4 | CASSEGQGDEQYF | TGTGCCAGCAGCGAGGGACAGGGAGACGAGCAGTACTTC
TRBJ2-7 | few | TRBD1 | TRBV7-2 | CASSSGQVPYEQYF | TGTGCCAGCAGCTCTGGACAGGTTCCCTACGAGCAGTACTTC
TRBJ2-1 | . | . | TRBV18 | CASSRSYNEQFF | TGTGCCAGCTCACGTTCTTACAATGAGCAGTTCTTC
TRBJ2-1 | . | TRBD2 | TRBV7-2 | CASSPPGRELYNEQFF | TGTGCCAGCAGCCCCCCAGGGCGGGAGTTGTACAATGAGCAGTTCTTC
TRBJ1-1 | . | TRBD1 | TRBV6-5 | CASRAHDRVTEAFF | TGTGCCAGCAGAGCCCATGACAGGGTTACTGAAGCTTTCTTT
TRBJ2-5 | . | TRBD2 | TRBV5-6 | CASSLRDISGGPRGETQYF | TGTGCCAGCAGCTTGAGGGATATTAGCGGGGGCCCGAGGGGGGAGACCCAGTACTTC
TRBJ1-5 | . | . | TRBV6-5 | CASSSRSGDSNQPQHF | TGTGCCAGCAGTTCCCGTTCAGGGGATAGCAATCAGCCCCAGCATTTT